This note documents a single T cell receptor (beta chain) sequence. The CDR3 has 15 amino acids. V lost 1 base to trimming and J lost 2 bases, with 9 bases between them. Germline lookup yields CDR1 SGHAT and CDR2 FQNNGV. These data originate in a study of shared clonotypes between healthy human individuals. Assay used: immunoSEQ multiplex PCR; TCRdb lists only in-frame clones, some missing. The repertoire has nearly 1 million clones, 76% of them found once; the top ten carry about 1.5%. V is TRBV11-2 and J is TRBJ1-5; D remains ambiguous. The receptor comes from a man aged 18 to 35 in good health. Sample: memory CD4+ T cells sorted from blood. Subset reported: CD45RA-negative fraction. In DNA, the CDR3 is TGTGCCAGCAGCTTAGGGGGTTTAGGCAATCAGCCCCAGCATTTT. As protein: CASSLGGLGNQPQHF. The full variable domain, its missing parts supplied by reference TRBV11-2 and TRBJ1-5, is EAGVAQSPRYKIIEKRQSVAFWCNPISGHATLYWYQQILGQGPKLLIQFQNNGVVDDSQLPKDRFSAERLKGVDSTLKIQPAKLEDSAVYLCASSLGGLGNQPQHFGDGTRLSIL.